Shown below are 5 T cell receptor beta chains from a single sample sequenced in a study of blood T cell repertoires in COVID-19. The table came from immunoSEQ multiplex PCR; TCRdb's copy has only in-frame clones and leaves some out. Of about 95,000 clones listed, 89% are singletons. The specimen was peripheral blood. These TCRs come from a woman in her sixties or seventies with acute or convalescent COVID-19.

The chain recombines TRBV11-2 with TRBJ1-6, with 8 bases identical to TRBD1. The junction had 3 bases not matched to a gene; V was cut back by 5 bases and J by 0 bases. The CDR3 extends over 16 amino acids. Germline lookup yields CDR1 SGHAT and CDR2 FQNNGV. The CDR3 nucleotides read TGTGCCAGCAGCCGACAGGGGAGCTCCTATAATTCACCCCTCCACTTT. This sequence encodes CASSRQGSSYNSPLHF.

The V call is TRBV5-1, the J call TRBJ2-1, with TRBD2 matching over 12 bases. In germline, CDR1 is SGHRS, CDR2 YFSETQ. J gave up 4 bases and V 0 bases, and 2 bases lay outside the gene matches. The CDR3 is made up of 16 amino acids. The CDR3 sequence is CASSLAGTSGYNEQFF. The CDR3 DNA reads TGCGCCAGCAGCTTGGCCGGGACTAGCGGGTACAATGAGCAGTTCTTC.

The gene calls are TRBV28 and TRBJ2-3, with D possibly matching TRBD1 (7 bases). The CDR3 spans 15 residues. Trimming shortened V by 5 bases and J by 5 bases, and 17 bases separated the two germline ends. Germline CDR1 reads MDHEN; CDR2 reads SYDVKM. This CDR3 reads CASSTQGKGGDTQYF. The CDR3 DNA reads TGTGCCAGCAGTACACAGGGGAAGGGAGGAGATACGCAGTATTTT.

This chain uses TRBV27 with TRBJ2-7; weak D call: TRBD2 (5 bases). The germline V and J ends were trimmed by 3 bases and 0 bases, with 9 bases remaining between them. The CDR3 sequence is 14 residues long. In germline, CDR1 is MNHEY, CDR2 SMNVEV (reference sequence). CDR3 amino acids: CASSLREGSYEQYV. Written as DNA, the CDR3 is TGTGCCAGCAGTTTGAGAGAGGGCTCCTACGAGCAGTACGTC.

For the CDR3, the DNA is TGCGCCAGCAGCCCCTACGCGGGTGGCAATGGCTACACCTTC. It encodes CASSPYAGGNGYTF. V usage is TRBV4-1 and J usage is TRBJ1-2; D is uncertain. Germline CDR1 reads MGHRA; CDR2 reads YSYEKL. V was pared by 4 bases and J by 6 bases, with 15 bases between. The CDR3 sequence is 14 residues long.